The 16 T cell receptor beta chains below come from one sample, sequenced in a study of neoadjuvant anti-PD-1 for oral cavity cancer. Time point: after neoadjuvant nivolumab, at surgical resection. Data came from immunoSEQ multiplex PCR; TCRdb stores just in-frame clones and leaves some out. The data contain about 13,000 clones, over 55% of them singletons. Sequenced material: PBMCs, taken after nivolumab (anti-PD-1) treatment. The receptors here all came from a person between 40 and 79 years old with oral cavity squamous cell carcinoma.

The chain couples TRBV30 to TRBJ2-1; 7 nucleotides match TRBD2. The germline V gene encodes CDR1 GTSNPN and CDR2 SVGIG (reference sequence). The junction had 10 bases not matched to a gene; V was cut back by 4 bases and J by 4 bases. The CDR3 sequence is 15 residues long. The CDR3: CAWTLLGLTYNEQFF. CDR3 in DNA: TGTGCCTGGACCCTCCTGGGACTAACTTACAATGAGCAGTTCTTC.

This clone was seen a single time. V and J are TRBV9 and TRBJ2-7, with TRBD2 matching over 10 bases. The germline V gene encodes CDR1 SGDLS and CDR2 YYNGEE. The ends lost 3 bases at V and 5 bases at J; junction bases unmatched: 11. The CDR3 runs 16 residues. The CDR3 is CASSGIAGGLSHEQYF. Written as DNA, the CDR3 is TGTGCCAGCAGCGGGATAGCGGGAGGTCTATCCCACGAGCAGTACTTC.

This chain links TRBV6-5 with TRBJ2-2; 7 bases line up with TRBD2. Germline V lookup: CDR1 MNHEY, CDR2 SVGAGI. The CDR3 length is 16 residues. Germline trimming cut 4 bases from V and 1 base from J; bases unmatched to any gene: 6. CDR3 loop: CASSLGLAVNTGELFF. The CDR3 nucleotides are TGTGCCAGCAGTTTAGGCCTAGCGGTGAACACCGGGGAGCTGTTTTTT.

This chain uses TRBV14 with TRBJ1-1, with 11 bases aligning to TRBD1. The CDR3 spans 16 residues. V lost 7 bases to trimming and J lost 5 bases; unmatched junction nucleotides: 12. CDR1 is SGHDN, CDR2 FVKESK, per germline. In nucleotides, the CDR3 is TGTGCCAGCACCATCCCGGGACAGGGGGAGAGGACTGAAGCTTTCTTT. This codes for CASTIPGQGERTEAFF.

The chain uses TRBV4-1 and TRBJ2-1, with D unclear. This CDR3 is built from 11 residues. The ends were cut back, 8 bases at V and 9 bases at J, with 11 bases in the middle. Germline-derived CDR1 and CDR2 are MGHRA and YSYEKL. CDR3 coding DNA: TGCGCCAGCGCAGAGTTGGGTGAGCAGTTCTTC. It specifies CASAELGEQFF.

This clone was counted a few times. The V and J genes are TRBV7-2 and TRBJ2-7; 9 bases are a match to TRBD2. Unmatched junction bases numbered 11, after V lost 5 bases and J lost 6 bases. Germline V lookup: CDR1 SGHTA, CDR2 FQGNSA. There are 15 residues in the CDR3. The CDR3 region is CASSAAWAGGSEQYF. As DNA, the CDR3 is TGTGCCAGCAGCGCAGCGTGGGCGGGGGGGAGCGAGCAGTACTTC.

The J gene is TRBJ2-3, the V gene TRBV11-2, with 9 bases identical to TRBD2. The CDR3 runs 19 residues. Looked up from germline, CDR1 is SGHAT and CDR2 is FQNNGV. V gave up 5 bases and J gave up 4 bases; unmatched junction bases: 19. Written as DNA, the CDR3 is TGTGCCAGCAGCCAAACGGTTGCCACGAGGGGCGGGAGGGCAGATACGCAGTATTTT. This sequence encodes CASSQTVATRGGRADTQYF.

The gene calls are TRBV2 and TRBJ1-5; TRBD1 agrees at 8 bases. CDR1 and CDR2 from the germline V gene are SNHLY and FYNNEI. There are 17 residues in the CDR3. V dropped 6 bases and J dropped 0; count of bases not matched to a gene: 10. In DNA, the CDR3 is TGTGCCAGCAGCTGGATGGACAGGGTCTATAGCAATCAGCCCCAGCATTTT. Translating gives CASSWMDRVYSNQPQHF.

This chain links TRBV2 with TRBJ2-1; D is possibly TRBD1 (6 bases). Germline V gives CDR1 SNHLY, CDR2 FYNNEI. The CDR3 runs 12 residues. Trimming took 4 bases from V and 9 from J, leaving 10 bases between them. The DNA for the CDR3 is TGTGCCAGCAGTGTACAGGGCGGTGAGCAGTTCTTC. It encodes CASSVQGGEQFF.

The V and J genes are TRBV10-3 and TRBJ1-1; D gene ambiguous. Germline V lookup: CDR1 ENHRY, CDR2 SYGVKD. The CDR3 extends over 13 amino acids. Between the trimmed V and J ends, which lost 2 bases and 8 bases, there was a span of 12 bases. CDR3 sequence reads: CAISEVGTWEAFF. The CDR3 DNA sequence: TGTGCCATCAGTGAGGTGGGTACATGGGAAGCTTTCTTT.

In its sample, this clone was seen a few times. V is TRBV6-6 and J is TRBJ2-7, with a weak D call TRBD1 (6 bases). V was trimmed by 0 bases and J by 0 bases, leaving 9 bases between them. Germline CDR1 reads MNHNY; CDR2 reads SVGAGI (reference sequence). The CDR3 spans 15 residues. The CDR3 sequence is CASSYSPTGSYEQYF. In DNA form, the CDR3 reads TGTGCCAGCAGTTACTCCCCGACAGGCTCCTACGAGCAGTACTTC.

V usage is TRBV28 and J usage is TRBJ1-5, with D tentatively TRBD1 (5 bases). The germline V and J ends were trimmed by 6 bases and 1 base, with 13 bases remaining between them. The CDR3 totals 15 residues. The germline V gene encodes CDR1 MDHEN and CDR2 SYDVKM. The CDR3 nucleotides are TGTGCCAGCAGCCTCGGGACGGGAAGCAATCAGCCCCAGCATTTT. It is translated as CASSLGTGSNQPQHF.

This chain uses TRBV5-5 with TRBJ1-1; tentatively, D is TRBD1 (5 bases). Trimming left V 1 base short and J 1 base short, with 8 bases between. Germline CDR1 SGHKS, CDR2 YYEKEE (reference sequence). This CDR3 is built from 14 residues. The CDR3 loop reads CASSLLQGNTEAFF. The CDR3 DNA reads as TGTGCCAGCAGCTTGCTCCAGGGGAACACTGAAGCTTTCTTT. The whole variable domain, filled in from reference TRBV5-5 and TRBJ1-1, reads DAGVTQSPTHLIKTRGQQVTLRCSPISGHKSVSWYQQVLGQGPQFIFQYYEKEERGRGNFPDRFSARQFPNYSSELNVNALLLGDSALYLCASSLLQGNTEAFFGQGTRLTVV.

The CDR3, as DNA: TGCAGCGTTGACTCGGGGGAGAGGACGCAGTATTTT. Translating it yields CSVDSGERTQYF. The chain couples TRBV29-1 to TRBJ2-3, with a tentative D call TRBD2 (6 bases). Germline lookup yields CDR1 SQVTM and CDR2 ANQGSEA. Trimming removed 3 bases from V and 9 bases from J, with 13 bases in between. This CDR3 spans 12 amino acids.

This clone showed up just a few times. The chain couples TRBV5-6 to TRBJ2-7, with TRBD1 as a possible D gene (5 bases). The CDR3 covers 12 residues. Trimming cost V 4 bases and J 3 bases, with 8 bases left between them. Germline V gives CDR1 SGHDT, CDR2 YYEEEE. CDR3 in DNA: TGTGCCAGCAGCCAACAGGACTACGAGCAGTACTTC. It translates to CASSQQDYEQYF.

This chain links TRBV5-1 with TRBJ1-1; weak D call: TRBD1 (5 bases). Trimming took off 1 base at V and 3 bases at J, with 13 bases between the two ends. The CDR3 totals 15 residues. Germline loops: CDR1 SGHRS, CDR2 YFSETQ. For the CDR3, the DNA is TGCGCCAGCAGCTTGTTGGGGCGAGGGGACACTGAAGCTTTCTTT. This sequence encodes CASSLLGRGDTEAFF.